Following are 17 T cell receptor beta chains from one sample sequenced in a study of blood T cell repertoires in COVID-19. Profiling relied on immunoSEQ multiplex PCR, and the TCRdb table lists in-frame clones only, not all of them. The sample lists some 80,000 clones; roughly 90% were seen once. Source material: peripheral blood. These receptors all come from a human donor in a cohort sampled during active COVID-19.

The CDR3: CASSEEVAVPYNEQFF. The CDR3 DNA follows: TGTGCCAGCAGTGAAGAGGTAGCGGTTCCCTACAATGAGCAGTTCTTC. The V and J genes are TRBV6-1 and TRBJ2-1; D might be TRBD2 (6 bases). This CDR3 is 16 amino acids long. The V end lost 1 base, the J end lost 2 bases, and 12 bases lay between the germline ends. The V gene's germline CDR1 is MNHNS and CDR2 SASEGT.

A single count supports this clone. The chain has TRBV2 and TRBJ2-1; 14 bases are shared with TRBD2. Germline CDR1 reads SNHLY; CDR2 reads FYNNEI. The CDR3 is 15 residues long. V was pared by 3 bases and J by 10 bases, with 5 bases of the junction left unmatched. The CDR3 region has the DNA TGTGCCAGCAGTGAGACTAGCGGGGGGGCCGGGGAGCAGTTCTTC. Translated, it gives CASSETSGGAGEQFF.

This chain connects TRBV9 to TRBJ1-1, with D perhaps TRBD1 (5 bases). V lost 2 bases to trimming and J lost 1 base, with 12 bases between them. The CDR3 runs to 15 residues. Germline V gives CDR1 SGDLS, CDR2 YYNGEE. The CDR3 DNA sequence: TGTGCCAGCAGCGTCTCGACAGCCCAGAACACTGAAGCTTTCTTT. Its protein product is CASSVSTAQNTEAFF.

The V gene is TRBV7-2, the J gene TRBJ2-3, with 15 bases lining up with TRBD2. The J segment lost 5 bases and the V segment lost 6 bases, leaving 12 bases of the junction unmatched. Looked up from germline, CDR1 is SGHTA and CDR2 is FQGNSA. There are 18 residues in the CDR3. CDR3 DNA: TGTGCCAGCAGTCGGACTAGCGGGAGGGCCTTTGGTAAAGATACGCAGTATTTT. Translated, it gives CASSRTSGRAFGKDTQYF. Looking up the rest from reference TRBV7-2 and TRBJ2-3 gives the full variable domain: GAGVSQSPSNKVTEKGKDVELRCDPISGHTALYWYRQSLGQGLEFLIYFQGNSAPDKSGLPSDRFSAERTGGSVSTLTIQRTQQEDSAVYLCASSRTSGRAFGKDTQYFGPGTRLTVL.

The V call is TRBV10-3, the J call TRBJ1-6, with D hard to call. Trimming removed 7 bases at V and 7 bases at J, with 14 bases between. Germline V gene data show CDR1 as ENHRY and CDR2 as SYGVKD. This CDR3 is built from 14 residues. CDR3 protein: CAINDVGANSPLHF. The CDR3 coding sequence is TGTGCCATCAACGACGTGGGCGCAAATTCACCCCTCCACTTT.

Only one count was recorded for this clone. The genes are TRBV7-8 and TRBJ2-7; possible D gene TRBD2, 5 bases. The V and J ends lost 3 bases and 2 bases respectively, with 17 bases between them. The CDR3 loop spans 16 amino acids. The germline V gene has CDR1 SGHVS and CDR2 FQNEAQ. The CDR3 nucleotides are TGTGCCAGCAGCTTTTCTCGGCTAGCTGAAACCTACGAGCAGTACTTC. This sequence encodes CASSFSRLAETYEQYF.

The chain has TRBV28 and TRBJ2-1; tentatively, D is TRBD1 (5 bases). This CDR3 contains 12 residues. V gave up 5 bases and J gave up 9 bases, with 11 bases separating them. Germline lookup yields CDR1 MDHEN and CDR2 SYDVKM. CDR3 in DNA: TGTGCCAGCAGTGCCCGACAGCTTGAGCAGTTCTTC. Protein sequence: CASSARQLEQFF.

CDR3 protein: CASSLDLQGGKLFF. The CDR3 nucleotides read TGTGCCAGCAGCTTGGATCTGCAGGGCGGAAAACTGTTTTTT. This chain uses TRBV5-5 with TRBJ1-4, with D possibly being TRBD1 (5 bases). The V and J ends lost 0 bases and 10 bases respectively, with 13 bases between them. CDR3 length: 14 amino acids. Germline assignment: CDR1 SGHKS and CDR2 YYEKEE (reference sequence). Complete variable domain (other parts from reference TRBV5-5 and TRBJ1-4): DAGVTQSPTHLIKTRGQQVTLRCSPISGHKSVSWYQQVLGQGPQFIFQYYEKEERGRGNFPDRFSARQFPNYSSELNVNALLLGDSALYLCASSLDLQGGKLFFGSGTQLSVL.

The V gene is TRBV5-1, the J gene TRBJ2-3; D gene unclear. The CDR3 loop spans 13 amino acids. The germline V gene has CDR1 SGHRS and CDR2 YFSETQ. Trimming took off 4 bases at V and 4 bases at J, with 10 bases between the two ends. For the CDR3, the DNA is TGCGCCAGCAGCACAACGCTAGCAGATACGCAGTATTTT. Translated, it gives CASSTTLADTQYF.

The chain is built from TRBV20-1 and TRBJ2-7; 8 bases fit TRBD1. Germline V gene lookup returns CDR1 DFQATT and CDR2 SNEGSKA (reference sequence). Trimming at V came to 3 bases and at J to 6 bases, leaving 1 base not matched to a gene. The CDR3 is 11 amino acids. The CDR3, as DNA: TGCAGTGCTAGTGGACAGGGCGAGCAGTACTTC. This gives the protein CSASGQGEQYF.

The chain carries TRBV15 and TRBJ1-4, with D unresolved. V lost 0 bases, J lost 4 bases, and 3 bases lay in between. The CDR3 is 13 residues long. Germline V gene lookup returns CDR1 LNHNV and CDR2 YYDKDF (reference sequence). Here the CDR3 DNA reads TGTGCCACCAGCAGAGATTATAATGAAAAACTGTTTTTT. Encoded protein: CATSRDYNEKLFF.

The CDR3 sequence: CASSPGPDRGNTEAFF. The CDR3 nucleotides are TGTGCCAGCAGCCCCGGACCCGACAGGGGGAACACTGAAGCTTTCTTT. The gene calls are TRBV11-3 and TRBJ1-1, with 8 bases that match TRBD1. The CDR3 has 16 residues. Trimming removed 5 bases from V and 1 base from J; junction bases left unmatched: 9. Per germline, CDR1 SGHNT and CDR2 YENEEA.

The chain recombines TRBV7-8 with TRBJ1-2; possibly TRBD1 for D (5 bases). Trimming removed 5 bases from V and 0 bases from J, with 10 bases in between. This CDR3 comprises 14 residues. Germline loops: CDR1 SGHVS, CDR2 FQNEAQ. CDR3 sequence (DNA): TGTGCCAGCAGCCGTAGACAGACTAACTATGGCTACACCTTC. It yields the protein CASSRRQTNYGYTF.

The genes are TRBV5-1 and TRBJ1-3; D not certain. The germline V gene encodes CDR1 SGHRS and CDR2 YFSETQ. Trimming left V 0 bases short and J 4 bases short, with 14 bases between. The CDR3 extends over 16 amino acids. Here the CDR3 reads CASSLAGRGGGNTIYF. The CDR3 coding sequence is TGCGCCAGCAGCTTGGCCGGCCGGGGTGGAGGAAACACCATATATTTT.

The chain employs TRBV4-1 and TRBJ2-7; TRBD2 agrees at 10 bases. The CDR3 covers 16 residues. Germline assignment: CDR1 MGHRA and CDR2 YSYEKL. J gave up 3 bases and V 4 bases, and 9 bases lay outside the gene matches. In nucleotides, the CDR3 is TGCGCCAGCAGCCTCCTTGTAGCGGGGGGCCTCTACGAGCAGTACTTC. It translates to CASSLLVAGGLYEQYF.

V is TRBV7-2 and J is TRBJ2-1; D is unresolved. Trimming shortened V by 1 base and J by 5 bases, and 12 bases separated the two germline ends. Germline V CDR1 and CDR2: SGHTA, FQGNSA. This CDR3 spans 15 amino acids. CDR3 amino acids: CASSLVFRINNEQFF. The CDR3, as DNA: TGTGCCAGCAGCTTAGTTTTCAGGATCAACAATGAGCAGTTCTTC.

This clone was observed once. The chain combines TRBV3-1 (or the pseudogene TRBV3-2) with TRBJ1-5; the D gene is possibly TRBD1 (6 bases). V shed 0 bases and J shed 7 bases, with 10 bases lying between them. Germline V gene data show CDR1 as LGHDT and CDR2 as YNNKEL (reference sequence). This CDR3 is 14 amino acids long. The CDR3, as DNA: TGTGCCAGCAGCCAAGACACAGGGTACCAGCCCCAGCATTTT. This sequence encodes CASSQDTGYQPQHF.